This TCR beta chain was recorded in a study of blood T cell repertoires in COVID-19. Study context: Samples taken during acute and convalescent COVID-19 were collected in the United States, Italy and Spain.

Germline V gene sequence: CDR1 LGHDT, CDR2 YNNKEL (reference sequence). The CDR3 totals 15 residues. The V and J ends lost 3 bases and 2 bases respectively, with 11 bases between them. Data came from immunoSEQ multiplex PCR; TCRdb stores just in-frame clones and leaves some out. The table includes a few hundred thousand clones, around nine tenths detected once. Material: peripheral blood. The gene calls are TRBV3-1 (or the pseudogene TRBV3-2) and TRBJ2-1; possible D gene TRBD1, 7 bases. This TCR came from a woman aged 70 to 79 with active or convalescent COVID-19. CDR3 loop: CASSQAGGTYNEQFF. Written as DNA, the CDR3 is TGTGCCAGCAGCCAGGCAGGGGGGACCTACAATGAGCAGTTCTTC.